The rows below give T cell receptor beta chains drawn from one sample of a study of CD8+CD57+ T cells in acquired aplastic anemia. TCRdb used MiXCR to reprocess the reads, holding one entry per CDR3 protein. This sample carries 90,000 to 130,000 distinct CDR3 sequences, under 60% of them seen once, and the ten largest clones take around a third. What was sequenced was sorted CD4+, CD8+, or CD8+CD57+ T cells (not recorded which) from PBMCs. These receptors all come from a human donor in good health, serving as a control. CDR3s include the opening cysteine and the closing phenylalanine or tryptophan. The D gene is left open where the match is weak. For some rows the clone size is stated as once, few or many, or as a class when expanded; others skip it.

abundance,j_gene,v_gene,d_gene,CDR3aa,CDR3nt
many,TRBJ2-1,TRBV11-2,NA,CASSNLGSGGQNEQFF,TGTGCCAGCAGCAACCTAGGATCCGGGGGGCAGAATGAGCAGTTCTTC
NA,TRBJ2-7,TRBV20-1,TRBD2,CSAGAVGLAGGGTYEQYF,TGCAGTGCCGGAGCCGTGGGACTAGCGGGAGGCGGTACATACGAGCAGTACTTC
many,TRBJ1-6,TRBV30,NA,CAWSVNHNSPLHF,TGTGCCTGGAGTGTAAACCACAATTCACCCCTCCACTTT
NA,TRBJ2-1,TRBV2,NA,CASSELAVDYNEQFF,TGTGCCAGCAGTGAACTCGCGGTAGACTACAATGAGCAGTTCTTC
many,TRBJ2-5,TRBV20-1,TRBD2,CSATPLTSGGIQETQYF,TGCAGTGCAACCCCCCTCACTAGCGGGGGAATTCAAGAGACCCAGTACTTC
many,TRBJ2-2,TRBV19,NA,CARIAEKNTGELFF,TGTGCCAGGATAGCGGAAAAAAACACCGGGGAGCTGTTTTTT
many,TRBJ2-2,TRBV7-6,NA,CASSLTGGAGELFF,TGTGCCAGCAGCTTAACCGGGGGTGCCGGGGAGCTGTTTTTT
many,TRBJ1-2,TRBV29-1,TRBD1,CSVHRGPHYGYTF,TGCAGCGTACACAGGGGCCCCCACTATGGCTACACCTTC
NA,TRBJ1-6,TRBV5-4,TRBD1,CASSLGQGSNSPLHF,TGTGCCAGCAGCTTAGGACAGGGAAGTAATTCACCCCTCCACTTT
NA,TRBJ1-2,TRBV15,NA,CATSSRQGGYGYTF,TGTGCCACCAGCAGTAGGCAGGGAGGCTATGGCTACACCTTC
many,TRBJ1-6,TRBV13,TRBD1,CASSQGQDHTPLHF,TGTGCCAGCAGCCAGGGACAGGATCATACACCCCTCCACTTT
NA,TRBJ2-7,TRBV2,NA,CATAPGRGEYEQYF,TGTGCCACCGCCCCGGGCAGGGGGGAATACGAGCAGTACTTC
NA,TRBJ1-2,TRBV20-1,TRBD1,CSAIPTGGLVGYTF,TGCAGTGCTATACCGACAGGGGGCTTGGTTGGCTACACCTTC
NA,TRBJ2-7,TRBV2,TRBD2,CASSGYTSGSVEQYF,TGTGCCAGCAGTGGATATACTAGCGGTTCGGTCGAGCAGTACTTC
NA,TRBJ2-7,TRBV10-1,NA,CASSARSREYEQYF,TGCGCCAGCAGTGCTCGGAGCAGGGAGTACGAGCAGTACTTC
many,TRBJ1-1,TRBV29-1,TRBD1,CSVEGTGPEAFF,TGCAGCGTTGAAGGGACAGGGCCTGAAGCTTTCTTT
NA,TRBJ1-2,TRBV7-6,TRBD1,CASSFGQGYGYGYTF,TGTGCCAGCAGCTTTGGACAGGGTTATGGCTATGGCTACACCTTC
many,TRBJ2-7,TRBV4-2,NA,CASSHPGAPEQYF,TGTGCCAGCAGCCACCCCGGGGCTCCGGAGCAGTACTTC
NA,TRBJ1-1,TRBV2,NA,CASNGGTEAFF,TGTGCCAGCAATGGGGGCACTGAAGCTTTCTTT
NA,TRBJ1-1,TRBV7-9,NA,CASSSYTEAFF,TGTGCCAGCAGCTCCTATACTGAAGCTTTCTTT
NA,TRBJ1-1,TRBV10-3,TRBD1,CAISGQGEAFF,TGTGCCATCAGTGGACAGGGGGAAGCTTTCTTT
NA,TRBJ2-7,TRBV25-1,TRBD2,CASSLGRGARDEQYF,TGTGCCAGCAGCTTGGGGCGGGGGGCAAGAGACGAGCAGTACTTC
NA,TRBJ1-2,TRBV10-3,NA,CAISDRANSYGYTF,TGTGCCATCAGTGATCGGGCGAACAGCTATGGCTACACCTTC
NA,TRBJ1-1,TRBV6-2/TRBV6-3,NA,CARSYSNTRGIQNTEAFF,TGTGCCAGGAGTTACTCGAATACCCGAGGGATCCAGAACACTGAAGCTTTCTTT
NA,TRBJ1-5,TRBV15,NA,CATSPWGTHGEYQPQHF,TGTGCCACCAGCCCCTGGGGGACGCATGGCGAATATCAGCCCCAGCATTTT
NA,TRBJ1-1,TRBV5-1,NA,CASSLRSERFGTEAFF,TGCGCCAGCAGCTTGAGGTCCGAGAGGTTTGGCACTGAAGCTTTCTTT
NA,TRBJ2-5,TRBV20-1,NA,CSARSGRDPRETQYF,TGCAGTGCTCGATCCGGCCGGGACCCTCGGGAGACCCAGTACTTC
many,TRBJ2-1,TRBV7-8,NA,CASSLVGYSYNEQFF,TGTGCCAGCAGCTTAGTGGGATACTCCTACAATGAGCAGTTCTTC
few,TRBJ2-7,TRBV2,NA,CASSVDYEQYF,TGTGCCAGCAGTGTAGATTACGAGCAGTACTTC
NA,TRBJ2-3,TRBV4-2,NA,CASSQAIEGSFTDTQYF,TGTGCCAGCAGCCAAGCGATTGAGGGCTCCTTCACAGATACGCAGTATTTT